These T cell receptor beta chains were read from a single sample in a study of blood T cells in healthy people across ages. One entry per CDR3 protein results from TCRdb running MiXCR on the 5' RACE reads. Of roughly 1,700,000 distinct CDR3 sequences detected, roughly 30% appear once; the ten largest clones hold 7.7%. The source material was blood. These receptors came from a woman between 25 and 40 years old in good health. Each CDR3 is given without its conserved first and last residue.

J gene,V gene,CDR3 protein
TRBJ2-1,TRBV5-1,ASSFGGAQNEQF
TRBJ2-3,TRBV7-9,ASGDSESTDTQY
TRBJ2-6,TRBV25-1,ASSEDGSGRWGANVRT
TRBJ2-1,TRBV6-4,ASRDGAGTYNEQF
TRBJ1-5,TRBV20-1,SAAVGTGNQPQH
TRBJ2-1,TRBV4-1,ASSQDPRYRGETQF
TRBJ2-1,TRBV5-1,ASSQSDEQF
TRBJ2-2,TRBV4-1,ASSLGGTGNVGGELF
TRBJ2-5,TRBV12-3/TRBV12-4,ASSPFPSQETQY
TRBJ2-1,TRBV24-1,AASAPGTGDNGQF
TRBJ2-1,TRBV7-8,ASSKGAAKGGIRNEQF
TRBJ2-1,TRBV20-1,SGSGRTDNEQF
TRBJ2-1,TRBV11-3,ASSLDFSGGYNEQF
TRBJ1-4,TRBV27,ASSPGGWSYEKLF
TRBJ2-7,TRBV4-1,ASSHDQERTGQYAHEQY
TRBJ1-5,TRBV24-1,AAEVEQPQH
TRBJ1-1,TRBV29-1,SVTSGTEAF
TRBJ2-7,TRBV25-1,ASSRTAHYEQY
TRBJ1-2,TRBV5-1,ASTPRENYGYT
TRBJ2-7,TRBV5-1,ASTTGGRGEEQY
TRBJ2-1,TRBV14,ASSQDRQQF
TRBJ2-7,TRBV12-3/TRBV12-4,ASSSTGGRYEQY
TRBJ1-1,TRBV12-3/TRBV12-4,ASSFQGTNTDAF
TRBJ1-2,TRBV7-9,ASSFEYTPYT
NA,TRBV3-1,ASSETSEVNEQY
TRBJ1-2,TRBV11-1,ASSLLPQGGYT
TRBJ2-4,TRBV27,ASSLSGTSANNEQY
TRBJ2-7,TRBV4-3,ASSQGDQRGYEQY
TRBJ2-3,TRBV5-1,ASSPPTSGGPTDTQY
TRBJ2-3,TRBV20-1,SARDPQGGSTDTQY
TRBJ1-1,TRBV11-2,ASSLDFFQNTEAF
TRBJ2-5,TRBV7-2,ASSTRRGGETQY
TRBJ2-3,TRBV12-3/TRBV12-4,ASSVRSSADTQY
TRBJ2-4,TRBV4-1,ASSQGQGGKNIQY
TRBJ2-2,TRBV5-1,ASRRSYTGELF
TRBJ2-5,TRBV6-6,ASSYFGETQY
TRBJ2-1,TRBV5-1,ASKGTGMEF
TRBJ2-2,TRBV4-2,ASSPLGTSGGERNTGELF
TRBJ1-5,TRBV9,ASSATGLNHQPQH
TRBJ2-1,TRBV20-1,SARGGTFSYNEQF
TRBJ2-1,TRBV12-3/TRBV12-4,ASSFVPRDRGNEQF
TRBJ2-7,TRBV7-6,ASSLTGTSSIEQY
TRBJ2-4,TRBV20-1,RASNPGFEQY
TRBJ1-3,TRBV12-3/TRBV12-4,ASGRSGGNTIY
TRBJ1-1,TRBV6-1,ASSALRGVGTEAF
TRBJ1-6,TRBV5-1,ASKGVMNSPLH
TRBJ2-3,TRBV5-1,ASSLALWESDTQY